A single sample is the source of the 3 T cell receptor beta chains below, sequenced in a study of T cell repertoires in cytomegalovirus infection. Using its own MiXCR run on the reads, TCRdb lists one record per CDR3 protein. In the table there are about 360,000 distinct CDR3 sequences, about a sixth of which are singletons. What was sequenced was PBMCs. The receptors stem from a human donor in good health (CMV status not recorded). Some clones in this sample may be carry-over from other donors' samples.

The chain has TRBV25-1 and TRBJ1-5, with D possibly being TRBD1 (6 bases). Deletions cut 4 bases from V and 10 bases from J, with 11 bases between. Germline lookup yields CDR1 MGHDK and CDR2 SYGVNS. The CDR3 extends over 12 amino acids. CDR3 sequence reads: CASSVQGLPQHF. In nucleotides, the CDR3 is TGTGCCAGCAGTGTACAGGGATTACCCCAGCATTTT.

This clonotype was observed a few times. The V call is TRBV7-7, the J call TRBJ1-1; possible D gene TRBD1, 5 bases. Looked up from germline, CDR1 is SSHAT and CDR2 is FNYEAQ (reference sequence). V was shortened by 10 bases and J by 5 bases, with 14 bases between the two germline ends. This CDR3 is built from 12 residues. The CDR3 here is CATHRLGTEAFF. The DNA of the CDR3 is TGTGCCACGCACAGGCTCGGTACTGAAGCTTTCTTT.

The chain has TRBV20-1 and TRBJ2-7, with TRBD1 as a possible D gene (6 bases). The CDR3 length is 13 residues. V lost 6 bases, J lost 5 bases, and 17 bases lay in between. Germline-derived CDR1 and CDR2 are DFQATT and SNEGSKA (reference sequence). The CDR3 DNA reads TGCAGTGCGCTGAGGGGGAGTAGCGACGAGCAGTACTTC. It is translated as CSALRGSSDEQYF.